Listed below are T cell receptor beta chains from one sample, sequenced in a study of T cell repertoires in cytomegalovirus infection. Their recognized antigens are unknown. TCRdb reprocessed the reads via MiXCR and lists one record per CDR3 protein. The data hold approximately 910,000 distinct CDR3 sequences, with around 29% observed a single time. The sample in question was cultured CD8+ T cells from PBMCs, obtained from culture after CMV antigen stimulation. These receptors all come from a human donor in good health (CMV status not recorded). Some clones in this sample may be carry-over from other donors' samples. The CDR3 runs from the conserved cysteine through the conserved F or W. D genes are given only for firm matches. Size tells how often a clone was seen (once, few, many) or the class of an expanded clone, and some rows leave it out.

v_gene: TRBV6-2/TRBV6-3; d_gene: -; abundance: few; j_gene: TRBJ2-3; CDR3nt: TGTGCCAGCAGTTACTGGTCCCGGGCAGATACGCAGTATTTT; CDR3aa: CASSYWSRADTQYF
v_gene: TRBV7-9; d_gene: -; abundance: few; j_gene: TRBJ2-4; CDR3nt: TGTGCCAGCAGCCCCTTGGACATTCAGTACTTC; CDR3aa: CASSPLDIQYF
v_gene: TRBV3-1; d_gene: -; abundance: -; j_gene: TRBJ1-6; CDR3nt: TGTGCCAGCAGCCAAGGGGCAGGGGTGAATTCACCCCTCCACTTT; CDR3aa: CASSQGAGVNSPLHF
v_gene: TRBV5-1; d_gene: TRBD1; abundance: -; j_gene: TRBJ1-2; CDR3nt: TGCGCCAGCAGCTTGGCGGGACAGGGCGATGGGGACTATGGCTACACCTTC; CDR3aa: CASSLAGQGDGDYGYTF
v_gene: TRBV6-6; d_gene: -; abundance: -; j_gene: TRBJ2-3; CDR3nt: TGTGCCAGCAGTTACTCCTTAGACCTCCGCACAGATACGCAGTATTTT; CDR3aa: CASSYSLDLRTDTQYF
v_gene: TRBV11-3; d_gene: -; abundance: many; j_gene: TRBJ2-4; CDR3nt: TGTGCCAGCAGCTTTTCTTCGACAGGAGCTGAAAACATTCAGTACTTC; CDR3aa: CASSFSSTGAENIQYF
v_gene: TRBV12-5; d_gene: -; abundance: few; j_gene: TRBJ1-1; CDR3nt: TGTGCTAGTGGTTTCGGGAGGAACACTGAAGCTTTCTTT; CDR3aa: CASGFGRNTEAFF
v_gene: TRBV6-1; d_gene: -; abundance: -; j_gene: TRBJ1-4; CDR3nt: TGTGCCAGCAGTGACTGGGAAAAACTGTTTTTT; CDR3aa: CASSDWEKLFF
v_gene: TRBV5-1; d_gene: TRBD2; abundance: -; j_gene: TRBJ2-2; CDR3nt: TGCGCCAGCAGCTTCGACGGTAGCGGGGGCCGGGGCACCGGGGAGCTGTTTTTT; CDR3aa: CASSFDGSGGRGTGELFF
v_gene: TRBV6-8; d_gene: TRBD1; abundance: few; j_gene: TRBJ2-3; CDR3nt: TGTGCCAGCAGTACAGGGGTGCCAGATACGCAGTATTTT; CDR3aa: CASSTGVPDTQYF
v_gene: TRBV6-5; d_gene: -; abundance: -; j_gene: TRBJ1-2; CDR3nt: TGTGCCAGCAGTTCACGGGCAAGTCAGCCCTATGGCTACACCTTC; CDR3aa: CASSSRASQPYGYTF
v_gene: TRBV4-2; d_gene: TRBD1; abundance: few; j_gene: TRBJ2-1; CDR3nt: TGTGCCAGCAGCGAACGGGACAGCGAATACAATGAGCAGTTCTTC; CDR3aa: CASSERDSEYNEQFF
v_gene: TRBV9; d_gene: -; abundance: -; j_gene: TRBJ1-4; CDR3nt: TGTGCCAGCAGCGTAGCGCAGGGAACTAATGAAAAACTGTTTTTT; CDR3aa: CASSVAQGTNEKLFF
v_gene: TRBV5-1; d_gene: -; abundance: few; j_gene: TRBJ2-1; CDR3nt: TGCGCCAGCAGCTTGGTCCGATGGAATGAGCAGTTCTTC; CDR3aa: CASSLVRWNEQFF
v_gene: TRBV5-1; d_gene: TRBD2; abundance: once; j_gene: TRBJ2-1; CDR3nt: TGCGCCAGCAGCATCCGGGGGGGAGTCGACAATGAGCAGTTCTTC; CDR3aa: CASSIRGGVDNEQFF
v_gene: TRBV7-8; d_gene: -; abundance: many; j_gene: TRBJ2-2; CDR3nt: TGTGCCAGCAGCTTAGTGGACAGACGGACCGGGGAGCTGTTTTTT; CDR3aa: CASSLVDRRTGELFF
v_gene: TRBV6-5; d_gene: -; abundance: -; j_gene: TRBJ1-1; CDR3nt: TGTGCCAGCAGTTTCTTTTCGGGGGGTGGAACTGAAGCTTTCTTT; CDR3aa: CASSFFSGGGTEAFF
v_gene: TRBV7-6; d_gene: TRBD1; abundance: -; j_gene: TRBJ1-5; CDR3nt: TGTGCCAGCAGCTTAGGAGGGGGCGACAATCAGCCCCAGCATTTT; CDR3aa: CASSLGGGDNQPQHF
v_gene: TRBV11-3; d_gene: TRBD1; abundance: -; j_gene: TRBJ2-5; CDR3nt: TGTGCCAGCAGCTTAGGTGGGACAGGGTTCGAGACCCAGTACTTC; CDR3aa: CASSLGGTGFETQYF
v_gene: TRBV6-1; d_gene: TRBD1; abundance: -; j_gene: TRBJ1-1; CDR3nt: TGTGCCAGCAGTGAATTGGAGGGGGCGCCGTCGTGGACTGAAGCTTTCTTT; CDR3aa: CASSELEGAPSWTEAFF
v_gene: TRBV7-9; d_gene: TRBD1; abundance: -; j_gene: TRBJ2-7; CDR3nt: TGTGCCAGCAGCGCTCGACAGGGGGCTTACGAGCAGTACTTC; CDR3aa: CASSARQGAYEQYF
v_gene: TRBV10-3; d_gene: -; abundance: -; j_gene: TRBJ2-1; CDR3nt: TGTGCCATCAGTGAGAATAATGAGCAGTTCTTC; CDR3aa: CAISENNEQFF
v_gene: TRBV6-6; d_gene: TRBD1; abundance: -; j_gene: TRBJ2-2; CDR3nt: TGTGCCAGCAGTTACCCCCGGACAGGGAAGGTCTTGGACACCGGGGAGCTGTTTTTT; CDR3aa: CASSYPRTGKVLDTGELFF
v_gene: TRBV12-5; d_gene: TRBD1; abundance: -; j_gene: TRBJ1-5; CDR3nt: TGTGCTAGTGGGAGGACAGGGGGCGAGAATCAGCCCCAGCATTTT; CDR3aa: CASGRTGGENQPQHF
v_gene: TRBV7-6; d_gene: TRBD2; abundance: -; j_gene: TRBJ2-2; CDR3nt: TGTGCCAGCAGCTCCGGGACTAGCGGCACCGGGGAGCTGTTTTTT; CDR3aa: CASSSGTSGTGELFF
v_gene: TRBV4-3; d_gene: -; abundance: -; j_gene: TRBJ2-7; CDR3nt: TGCGCCAGCAGCCAAGAAGAAGAGACTATCTACGAGCAGTACTTC; CDR3aa: CASSQEEETIYEQYF
v_gene: TRBV7-6; d_gene: TRBD1; abundance: few; j_gene: TRBJ2-2; CDR3nt: TGTGCCAGCAGCTTAGCCGGACAGGGGATGGTGTTGGACACCGGGGAGCTGTTTTTT; CDR3aa: CASSLAGQGMVLDTGELFF
v_gene: TRBV12-3/TRBV12-4; d_gene: TRBD2; abundance: -; j_gene: TRBJ2-4; CDR3nt: TGTGCCAGCAGCCAGTCATCTGGGGAGGGCGCCCAAAACATTCAGTACTTC; CDR3aa: CASSQSSGEGAQNIQYF